This T cell receptor (beta chain) emerged from a study of PD-L1 blockade in urothelial cancer. Time point described: pretreatment peripheral blood. Sequencing used immunoSEQ multiplex PCR; TCRdb keeps in-frame clones, though not all of them. The sample lists 50,000 to 70,000 clones, approximately 80% occurring once. The V gene end was trimmed by 3 bases and the J gene end by 8 bases; junction bases not matched to a gene: 7. CDR1 and CDR2 (germline): SGDLS, YYNGEE. The CDR3 totals 14 residues. The source material was PBMCs, sampled around atezolizumab (anti-PD-L1) treatment. This clonotype was sampled from a man between 65 and 85 years old with urothelial cancer. The chain employs TRBV9 and TRBJ1-4; TRBD1 matches 7 bases. CDR3 amino acids: CASSASGTAEKLFF. The CDR3 DNA follows: TGTGCCAGCAGCGCTTCCGGGACAGCCGAAAAACTGTTTTTT.